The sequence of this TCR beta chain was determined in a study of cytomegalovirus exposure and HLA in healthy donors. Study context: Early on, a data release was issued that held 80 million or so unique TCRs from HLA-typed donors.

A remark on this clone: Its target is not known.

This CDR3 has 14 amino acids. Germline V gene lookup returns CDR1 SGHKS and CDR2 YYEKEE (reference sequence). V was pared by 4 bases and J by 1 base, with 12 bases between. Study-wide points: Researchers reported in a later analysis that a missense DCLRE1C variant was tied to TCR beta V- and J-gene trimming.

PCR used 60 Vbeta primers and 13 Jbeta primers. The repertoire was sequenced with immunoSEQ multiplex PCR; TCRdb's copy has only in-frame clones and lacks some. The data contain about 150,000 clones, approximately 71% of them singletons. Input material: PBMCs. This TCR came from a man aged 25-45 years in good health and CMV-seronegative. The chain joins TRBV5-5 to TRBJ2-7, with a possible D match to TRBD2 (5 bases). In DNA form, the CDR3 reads TGTGCCAGCAGCCCCGCGGACTCATCCTACGAGCAGTACTTC. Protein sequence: CASSPADSSYEQYF.